This TCR beta chain was found in a study of blood T cell repertoires in COVID-19. Study-level background: COVID-19 samples collected from the United States, Italy and Spain covered acute and convalescent phases.

CDR3 length: 14 amino acids. The J segment lost 4 bases and the V segment lost 6 bases, leaving 5 bases of the junction unmatched. Per germline, CDR1 LNHDA and CDR2 SQIVND (reference sequence). TCRdb's copy holds only in-frame clones and misses some; the assay was immunoSEQ multiplex PCR. Of roughly 200,000 clones in the sample, nearly 90% were seen once. The source is a woman in her late teens or twenties who had recovered from COVID-19. Sequencing was done on a sample of peripheral blood. The chain carries TRBV19 and TRBJ2-3; 9 bases line up with TRBD2. CDR3 DNA sequence: TGTGCCAGTAGACAAGCGGGAGGTCCAGATACGCAGTATTTT. It specifies CASRQAGGPDTQYF.